This T cell receptor (beta chain) was captured in a study of T-cell memory formation after mild COVID-19. For the study at large: Across donors, TCR clusters were largely donor specific. Study-level points and caveats: CM and EM subsets held most contracting CD4+ clones; EMRA held CD8+ ones. The pre-infection memory compartment contained some responding clones, suggesting cross-reactive memory joined.

CDR1 and CDR2 (germline): SGHRS, YFSETQ. The CDR3 runs to 17 residues. With 2 bases clipped from V and 1 base from J, the junction kept 7 bases outside the gene matches. This clonotype appeared a few times. As yet, its antigen is unknown. Barcoded TCR alpha and TCR beta cDNA libraries with UMIs came from 5'RACE using constant-segment primers. TCRdb recomputed calls from the 5' RACE reads with MiXCR, one row per CDR3 protein. The sample has about 500,000 distinct CDR3 sequences, 20% seen once; the top ten hold around 12%. J is TRBJ2-7 and V is TRBV5-1, with 12 bases identical to TRBD2. Sequencing was carried out using PBMCs or a T cell subset sorted from them (not recorded which). This TCR derives from an adult woman who had mild COVID-19 (a few samples of this study predate the infection). Cell type and time point are not known. The CDR3 bases are TGCGCCAGCAGCTTACTAGCGGGAGGTCTTCTATCCTACGAGCAGTACTTC. Translation gives CASSLLAGGLLSYEQYF.